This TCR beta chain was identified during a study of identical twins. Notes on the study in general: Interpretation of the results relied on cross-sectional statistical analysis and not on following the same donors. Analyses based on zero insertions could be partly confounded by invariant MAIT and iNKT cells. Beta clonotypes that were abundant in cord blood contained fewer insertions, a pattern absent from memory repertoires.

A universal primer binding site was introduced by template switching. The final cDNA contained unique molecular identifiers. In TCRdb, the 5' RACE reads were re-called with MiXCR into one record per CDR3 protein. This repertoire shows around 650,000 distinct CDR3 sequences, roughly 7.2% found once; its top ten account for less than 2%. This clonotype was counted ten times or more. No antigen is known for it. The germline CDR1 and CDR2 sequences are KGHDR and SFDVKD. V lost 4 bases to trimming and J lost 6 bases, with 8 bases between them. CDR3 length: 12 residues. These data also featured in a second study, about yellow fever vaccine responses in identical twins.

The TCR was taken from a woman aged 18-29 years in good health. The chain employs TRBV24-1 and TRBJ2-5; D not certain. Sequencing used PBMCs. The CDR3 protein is CATSENSQTQYF. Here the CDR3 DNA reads TGTGCCACCAGTGAAAACAGCCAGACCCAGTACTTC.